One sample yielded the 18 T cell receptor beta chains listed below, sequenced in a study of shared clonotypes between healthy human individuals. Using immunoSEQ multiplex PCR, the repertoire was profiled, and TCRdb retains in-frame clones only, with some absent. The sample records 730,000 or so clones, 72% being singletons. Sequencing used memory CD4+ T cells sorted from blood. The sample's subset: CD45RA-negative fraction. The receptors shown here come from a woman aged 30 to 39 in good health.

The chain employs TRBV27 and TRBJ1-1; D unclear. V was cut by 5 bases and J by 5 bases, with 15 bases left in between. CDR1 and CDR2 from the germline V gene are MNHEY and SMNVEV (reference sequence). The CDR3 extends over 14 amino acids. CDR3 protein: CASSGRIKTTEAFF. DNA of the CDR3: TGTGCCAGCAGTGGACGTATCAAAACGACTGAAGCTTTCTTT.

The gene calls are TRBV11-1 and TRBJ2-3, with a weak D call TRBD1 (6 bases). This CDR3 is 13 amino acids long. Germline V gives CDR1 SGHAT, CDR2 FQDESV (reference sequence). Trimming removed 8 bases from V and 4 bases from J, with 13 bases in between. Here the CDR3 DNA reads TGTGCCAGCTCCCAGCCAGGGGCAGATACGCAGTATTTT. Translation: CASSQPGADTQYF.

A remark on this clone: The sample has other DNA sequences that encode this CDR3 too. This sequence joins TRBV7-9 and TRBJ1-1; D call uncertain. Germline values: CDR1 SEHNR, CDR2 FQNEAQ (reference sequence). This CDR3 contains 13 residues. V lost 3 bases and J lost 3, with 8 bases in between. The CDR3, as DNA: TGTGCCAGCAGCTTCAACGGGGACACTGAAGCTTTCTTT. Protein product: CASSFNGDTEAFF.

This clone has a single count. The chain employs TRBV28 and TRBJ2-7; 10 nucleotides align to TRBD2. The CDR3 contains 15 residues. Looked up from germline, CDR1 is MDHEN and CDR2 is SYDVKM. V gave up 5 bases and J gave up 6 bases; unmatched junction bases: 10. The CDR3, as DNA: TGTGCCAGCAGTCCGCACCTAGCGGGAGTGGCCGAGCAGTACTTC. This sequence encodes CASSPHLAGVAEQYF.

This clone was seen a handful of times. The chain is built from TRBV10-3 and TRBJ2-5; D remains ambiguous. There are 12 residues in the CDR3. The V gene's germline CDR1 is ENHRY and CDR2 SYGVKD. The V end lost 4 bases, the J end lost 0 bases, and 3 bases lay between the germline ends. The chain's CDR3 is CAISADQETQYF. DNA for the CDR3: TGTGCCATCAGTGCCGACCAAGAGACCCAGTACTTC.

V is TRBV6-5 and J is TRBJ2-2, with D perhaps given as TRBD1 or TRBD2 (6 bases each). This CDR3 comprises 16 residues. The germline gives CDR1 MNHEY, CDR2 SVGAGI. Trimming took off 0 bases at V and 4 bases at J, with 12 bases between the two ends. This CDR3 reads CASSYSRGAGTGELFF. The CDR3, as DNA: TGTGCCAGCAGTTACTCGAGGGGGGCCGGCACCGGGGAGCTGTTTTTT.

This chain joins TRBV7-8 and TRBJ2-2; 11 nucleotides line up with TRBD2. Germline CDR1 reads SGHVS; CDR2 reads FQNEAQ. The length of the CDR3 is 21 residues. J gave up 1 base and V 1 base, and 14 bases lay outside the gene matches. CDR3 DNA: TGTGCCAGCAGCTTAGGACTTTTAGCGGGAGGGCCACAAGTGAACACCGGGGAGCTGTTTTTT. Translated, it gives CASSLGLLAGGPQVNTGELFF.

The chain employs TRBV30 and TRBJ1-2; no clear D gene. Germline V gene data show CDR1 as GTSNPN and CDR2 as SVGIG (reference sequence). This CDR3 is built from 13 residues. Trimming took 1 base from V and 8 from J, leaving 14 bases between them. This CDR3 reads CAWSAGSDRGYTF. For the CDR3, the DNA is TGTGCCTGGAGTGCCGGGAGCGATAGGGGCTACACCTTC.

J is TRBJ2-1 and V is TRBV5-1; D uncertain. The CDR3 contains 12 residues. V lost 2 bases and J 9 bases, leaving 9 bases between the germline ends. Germline assignment: CDR1 SGHRS and CDR2 YFSETQ. The CDR3 DNA reads TGCGCCAGCAGCTTACCCTCTCGTGAGCAGTTCTTC. Translation gives CASSLPSREQFF.

The rearrangement joins TRBV7-9 to TRBJ2-3, with a tentative D call TRBD2 (6 bases). This CDR3 is built from 15 residues. Germline V gene sequence: CDR1 SEHNR, CDR2 FQNEAQ (reference sequence). The V and J ends lost 1 base and 6 bases respectively, with 14 bases between them. CDR3 nucleotides: TGTGCCAGCAGCTTAGGGCTAACTAGCCCGGATACGCAGTATTTT. This gives the protein CASSLGLTSPDTQYF.

The rearrangement joins TRBV4-1 to TRBJ2-2, with D possibly matching TRBD1 (5 bases). V was shortened by 4 bases and J by 2 bases, with 8 bases between the two germline ends. Per germline, CDR1 MGHRA and CDR2 YSYEKL. This CDR3 is 14 amino acids long. The CDR3 sequence: CASSLTDNTGELFF. The CDR3 nucleotides are TGCGCCAGCAGCCTGACAGACAACACCGGGGAGCTGTTTTTT.

A few counts support this clone. This chain uses TRBV5-1 with TRBJ2-3; TRBD2 matches 9 bases. The junction had 5 bases not matched to a gene; V was cut back by 1 base and J by 2 bases. The CDR3 extends over 16 amino acids. Germline CDR1 reads SGHRS; CDR2 reads YFSETQ. Written as DNA, the CDR3 is TGCGCCAGCAGCTTGATTGCGGGAGGGAACACAGATACGCAGTATTTT. Amino acids: CASSLIAGGNTDTQYF.

This clone has a single count. The V call is TRBV27, the J call TRBJ2-7; 11 bases agree with TRBD1. This CDR3 is 18 amino acids long. V was pared by 5 bases and J by 2 bases, with 14 bases of the junction left unmatched. Germline V gene lookup returns CDR1 MNHEY and CDR2 SMNVEV (reference sequence). The CDR3 protein is CASSPGTGGLALTYEQYF. CDR3 nucleotides: TGTGCCAGCAGTCCGGGGACAGGGGGACTAGCACTAACCTACGAGCAGTACTTC.

The rearrangement joins TRBV7-9 to TRBJ2-4; possible D gene TRBD1, 6 bases. V lost 5 bases and J lost 2, with 16 bases in between. This CDR3 spans 16 amino acids. CDR1 is SEHNR and CDR2 is FQNEAQ in the germline V gene (reference sequence). The CDR3 region is CASSEDSRGSKNIQYF. Here the CDR3 DNA reads TGTGCCAGCAGCGAAGACTCTAGGGGGTCCAAAAACATTCAGTACTTC. Combining the CDR3 with reference TRBV7-9 and TRBJ2-4 gives the whole variable domain DTGVSQNPRHKITKRGQNVTFRCDPISEHNRLYWYRQTLGQGPEFLTYFQNEAQLEKSRLLSDRFSAERPKGSFSTLEIQRTEQGDSAMYLCASSEDSRGSKNIQYFGAGTRLSVL.

The chain combines TRBV7-6 with TRBJ2-3, with 10 bases aligning to TRBD2. This CDR3 spans 17 amino acids. The germline gives CDR1 SGHVS, CDR2 FNYEAQ. V dropped 5 bases and J dropped 0; count of bases not matched to a gene: 8. DNA for the CDR3: TGTGCCAGCAGCCTCAATGGACTAGCGGCTAGCACAGATACGCAGTATTTT. This translates into CASSLNGLAASTDTQYF.

In this sample, this clone turned up a few times. V and J are TRBV7-7 and TRBJ2-2, with D unresolved. The CDR3 runs 14 residues. The ends were cut back, 8 bases at V and 7 bases at J, with 17 bases in the middle. Germline values: CDR1 SSHAT, CDR2 FNYEAQ (reference sequence). DNA of the CDR3: TGTGCCAGCTCCCCTGTTGGGCTAGGCGGGGAGCTGTTTTTT. This sequence encodes CASSPVGLGGELFF.

The chain uses TRBV10-3 and TRBJ2-1; weak D call: TRBD2 (6 bases). This CDR3 comprises 15 residues. CDR1 ENHRY and CDR2 SYGVKD come from the germline V gene. Trimming removed 3 bases at V and 4 bases at J, with 13 bases between. In DNA form, the CDR3 reads TGTGCCATCAGTGAATCGGGACTTTCTTACAATGAGCAGTTCTTC. Its protein product is CAISESGLSYNEQFF.

This clone showed up just once. The rearrangement uses TRBV29-1 and TRBJ2-1; 9 bases line up with TRBD2. The germline V gene has CDR1 SQVTM and CDR2 ANQGSEA. The trim removed 0 bases at V and 10 bases at J, leaving 13 bases unmatched. This CDR3 spans 16 amino acids. The CDR3 nucleotides read TGCAGCGTTGAAGATTTTGCGCCGGGACTAGCCGAGGAGCAGTTCTTC. Translating gives CSVEDFAPGLAEEQFF.